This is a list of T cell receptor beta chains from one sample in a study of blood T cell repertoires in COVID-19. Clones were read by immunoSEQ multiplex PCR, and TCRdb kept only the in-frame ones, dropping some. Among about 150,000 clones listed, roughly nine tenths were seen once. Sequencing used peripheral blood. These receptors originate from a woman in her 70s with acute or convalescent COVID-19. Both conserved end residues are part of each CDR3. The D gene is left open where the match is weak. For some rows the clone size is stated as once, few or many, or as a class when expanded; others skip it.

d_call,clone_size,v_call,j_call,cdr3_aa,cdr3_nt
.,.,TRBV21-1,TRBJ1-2,CASSKVGTEGSNYGYTF,TGTGCCAGCAGCAAAGTGGGCACCGAGGGTTCTAACTATGGCTACACCTTC
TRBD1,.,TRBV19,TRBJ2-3,CASRVSGGDTQYF,TGTGCCAGTAGGGTGTCAGGGGGAGATACGCAGTATTTT
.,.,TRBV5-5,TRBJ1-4,CASSLQTGMVQEKLFF,TGTGCCAGCAGCTTGCAGACAGGCATGGTACAGGAAAAACTGTTTTTT
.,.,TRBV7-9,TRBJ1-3,CASSLMAGGNTIYF,TGTGCCAGCAGCTTAATGGCAGGGGGAAACACCATATATTTT
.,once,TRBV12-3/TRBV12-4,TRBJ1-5,CASSRGFDQPQHF,TGTGCCAGCAGTAGAGGGTTTGATCAGCCCCAGCATTTT
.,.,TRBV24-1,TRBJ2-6,CATSEPITSGANVLTF,TGTGCCACCAGTGAACCCATTACTTCTGGGGCCAACGTCCTGACTTTC
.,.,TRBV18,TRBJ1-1,CASSRGENTEAFF,TGTGCCAGCTCTCGGGGAGAGAACACTGAAGCTTTCTTT
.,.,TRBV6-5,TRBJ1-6,CASRSGPNSPLHF,TGTGCCAGCCGAAGTGGCCCAAATTCACCCCTCCACTTT
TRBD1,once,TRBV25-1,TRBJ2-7,CASSIRDRGYEQYF,TGTGCCAGCAGCATCCGGGACAGGGGCTACGAGCAGTACTTC
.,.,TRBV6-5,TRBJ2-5,CASPKGDGETQYF,TGTGCCAGCCCAAAAGGGGATGGCGAGACCCAGTACTTC
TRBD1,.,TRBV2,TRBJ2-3,CASSATGTGGRDTQYF,TGTGCCAGCAGCGCGACCGGGACAGGGGGCCGAGATACGCAGTATTTT
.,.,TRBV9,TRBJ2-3,CASSVSVGDSTDTQYF,TGTGCCAGCAGCGTTTCTGTAGGGGATTCCACAGATACGCAGTATTTT
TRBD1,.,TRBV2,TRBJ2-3,CASSVGLTGGRTDTQYF,TGTGCCAGCAGTGTTGGCCTGACAGGGGGCAGGACAGATACGCAGTATTTT
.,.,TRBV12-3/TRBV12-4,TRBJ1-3,CASTLNSGNTIYF,TGTGCCAGCACCCTAAACTCTGGAAACACCATATATTTT
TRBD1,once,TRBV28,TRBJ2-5,CASSLFGTGGSQYF,TGTGCCAGCAGTTTATTTGGCACAGGGGGCTCCCAGTACTTC
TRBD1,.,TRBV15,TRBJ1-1,CATSRDWTGENTEAFF,TGTGCCACCAGCAGAGATTGGACAGGCGAAAACACTGAAGCTTTCTTT
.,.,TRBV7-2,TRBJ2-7,CASSLDGSIVGYEQYF,TGTGCCAGCAGCTTAGACGGTAGTATCGTCGGCTACGAGCAGTACTTC
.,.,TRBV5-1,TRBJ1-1,CASSLDGGNTEAFF,TGCGCCAGCAGCTTGGATGGCGGTAACACTGAAGCTTTCTTT
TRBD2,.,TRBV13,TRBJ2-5,CASSASSGGRKTQYF,TGTGCCAGCAGCGCCTCTAGCGGGGGGCGGAAGACCCAGTACTTC
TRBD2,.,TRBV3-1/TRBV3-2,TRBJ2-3,CASSHAGGTDTQYF,TGTGCCAGCAGCCATGCGGGGGGAACAGATACGCAGTATTTT
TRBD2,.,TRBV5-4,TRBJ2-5,CASSQFTGGQETQYF,TGTGCCAGCAGCCAATTTACGGGGGGGCAAGAGACCCAGTACTTC
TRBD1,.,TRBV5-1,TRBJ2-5,CASSSTGTVETQYF,TGCGCCAGCAGCTCGACCGGGACAGTAGAGACCCAGTACTTC
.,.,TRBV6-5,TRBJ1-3,CASSYSAGASGNTIYF,TGTGCCAGCAGTTACTCGGCAGGGGCCTCTGGAAACACCATATATTTT
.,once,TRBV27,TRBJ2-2,CASSLTSRRTGELFF,TGTGCCAGCAGTCTGACCTCAAGGAGGACCGGGGAGCTGTTTTTT
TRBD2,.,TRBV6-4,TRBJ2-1,CAGKLAGGLQGEQFF,TGTGCCGGCAAACTAGCGGGGGGGCTCCAGGGTGAGCAGTTCTTC
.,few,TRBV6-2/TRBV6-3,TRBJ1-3,CASSYRLGQTERRNTIYF,TGTGCCAGCAGTTACCGTCTCGGACAGACCGAACGAAGAAACACCATATATTTT
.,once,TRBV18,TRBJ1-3,CASSPERRTGSYSGNTIYF,TGTGCCAGCTCACCAGAACGACGAACAGGCTCCTACTCTGGAAACACCATATATTTT
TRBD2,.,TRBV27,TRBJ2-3,CASGALGGGDTQYF,TGTGCCAGCGGTGCTTTGGGGGGAGGGGATACGCAGTATTTT
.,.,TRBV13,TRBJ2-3,CASSSGSSTDTQYF,TGTGCCAGCAGCTCGGGATCTAGCACAGATACGCAGTATTTT
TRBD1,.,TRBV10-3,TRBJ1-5,CAVGTAINQPQHF,TGTGCCGTCGGGACAGCTATCAATCAGCCCCAGCATTTT
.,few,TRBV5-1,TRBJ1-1,CASSFGDTEAFF,TGCGCCAGCAGCTTCGGGGACACTGAAGCTTTCTTT
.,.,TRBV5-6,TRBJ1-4,CASTSGVLTNEKLFF,TGTGCCAGCACGTCAGGGGTTTTGACTAATGAAAAACTGTTTTTT
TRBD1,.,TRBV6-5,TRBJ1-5,CASSLDRLQPQHF,TGTGCCAGCAGCCTGGACAGGTTACAGCCCCAGCATTTT
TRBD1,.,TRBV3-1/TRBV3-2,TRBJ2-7,CASKPLIGTAYEQYF,TGTGCCAGCAAACCCCTGATTGGGACAGCCTACGAGCAGTACTTC
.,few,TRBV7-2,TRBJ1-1,CASSLVQGLEAFF,TGTGCCAGCAGCTTGGTGCAGGGTTTAGAAGCTTTCTTT
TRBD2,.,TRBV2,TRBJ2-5,CASSRTAGAQYF,TGTGCCAGCAGTCGGACCGCGGGGGCCCAGTACTTC
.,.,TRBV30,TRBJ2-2,CAWKQGNTGELFF,TGTGCCTGGAAACAGGGGAACACCGGGGAGCTGTTTTTT
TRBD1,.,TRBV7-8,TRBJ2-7,CASRAPGTVTYEQYF,TGTGCCAGCAGAGCCCCAGGGACAGTAACCTACGAGCAGTACTTC
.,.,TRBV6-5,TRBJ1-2,CASSRDGGYTF,TGTGCCAGCAGCAGGGATGGCGGCTACACCTTC
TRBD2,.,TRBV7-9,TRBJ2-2,CASRRLAGAGELFF,TGTGCCAGCAGGCGACTAGCGGGGGCCGGGGAGCTGTTTTTT
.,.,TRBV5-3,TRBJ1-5,CAVPGGGLSAFTWPQHF,TGTGCCGTCCCCGGGGGGGGGTTATCCGCATTCACGTGGCCCCAGCATTTT
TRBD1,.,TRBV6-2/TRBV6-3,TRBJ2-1,CASSSGTVVKEQFF,TGTGCCAGCAGTTCGGGGACAGTCGTTAAAGAGCAGTTCTTC
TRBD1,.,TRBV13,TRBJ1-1,CASSLGRGRNTEAFF,TGTGCCAGCAGCTTAGGAAGGGGGCGGAACACTGAAGCTTTCTTT
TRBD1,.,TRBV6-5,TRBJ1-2,CASSSGQGAGYTF,TGTGCCAGCAGTTCCGGACAGGGAGCTGGCTACACCTTC
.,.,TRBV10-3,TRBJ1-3,CAISLTGLGSNTIYF,TGTGCCATCAGTCTAACGGGACTGGGGAGTAACACCATATATTTT
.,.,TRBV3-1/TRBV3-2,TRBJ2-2,CASSGARNTGELFF,TGTGCCAGCAGTGGGGCCAGGAACACCGGGGAGCTGTTTTTT
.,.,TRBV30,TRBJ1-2,CAWSVTELRFYGYTF,TGTGCCTGGAGTGTCACCGAACTGAGGTTCTATGGCTACACCTTC
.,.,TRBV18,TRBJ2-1,CASSPSRATYNEQFF,TGTGCCAGCTCACCATCGCGGGCGACCTACAATGAGCAGTTCTTC
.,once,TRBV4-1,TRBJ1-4,CASSQVFREKLFF,TGCGCCAGCAGCCAAGTCTTCCGGGAGAAACTGTTTTTT
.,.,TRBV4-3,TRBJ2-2,CASSQKRGWENTGELFF,TGCGCCAGCAGCCAAAAAAGAGGGTGGGAGAACACCGGGGAGCTGTTTTTT
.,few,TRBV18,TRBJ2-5,CASSPRASDETQYF,TGTGCCAGCTCACCACGGGCTAGCGATGAGACCCAGTACTTC
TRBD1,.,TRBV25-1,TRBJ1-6,CASSAAGTGARVTPLHF,TGTGCCAGCAGTGCTGCCGGGACAGGGGCCAGGGTGACACCCCTCCACTTT
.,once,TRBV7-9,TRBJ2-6,CASTLSGANVLTF,TGTGCCAGCACCCTCTCTGGGGCCAACGTCCTGACTTTC
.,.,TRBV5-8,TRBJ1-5,CASSLGRIISNQPQHF,TGTGCCAGCAGCTTGGGCAGGATTATTAGCAATCAGCCCCAGCATTTT
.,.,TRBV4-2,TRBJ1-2,CASSRHQAPYGYTF,TGTGCCAGCAGCCGCCACCAAGCCCCGTATGGCTACACCTTC
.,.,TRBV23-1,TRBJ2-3,CASSLSGTPIPDTQYF,TGCGCCAGCAGTCTCTCCGGGACTCCAATCCCAGATACGCAGTATTTT
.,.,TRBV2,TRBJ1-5,CASSDWAFYSNQPQHF,TGTGCCAGCAGTGATTGGGCATTCTATAGCAATCAGCCCCAGCATTTT
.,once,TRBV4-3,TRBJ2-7,CASSQDPLSSYEQYF,TGCGCCAGCAGCCAAGATCCCCTTAGCTCCTACGAGCAGTACTTC
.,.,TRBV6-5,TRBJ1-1,CASSSRARGKNTEAFF,TGTGCCAGCAGTTCTAGGGCGCGGGGGAAGAACACTGAAGCTTTCTTT